This TCR beta chain was retrieved from a study of T cell responses to AZD1222 COVID-19 vaccine. Across the whole study: Doses given second, at about 4 or about 12 weeks, were pooled.

J was trimmed by 7 bases and V by 3 bases; bases with no gene match: 6. Looked up from germline, CDR1 is LGHNA and CDR2 is YNFKEQ. The CDR3 covers 16 residues. Data came from immunoSEQ multiplex PCR; TCRdb stores just in-frame clones and leaves some out. The sample has some 120,000 clones; more than 85% are singletons. Turning to this clone: The target antigen is unknown.

Findings and caveats of the study: It was only five to seven AZD1222 recipients who were seropositive at baseline. No repertoire was sampled before or during the peak T cell response, only after it. Clonal diversity was possibly underestimated; the donors were predominantly white British and more often female.

This rearrangement joins TRBV4-2 to TRBJ2-1, with 13 nucleotides matching TRBD2. The sequences come from peripheral blood, collected on day 0 of AZD1222 vaccination. The clonotype comes from an adult in good health. This CDR3 reads CASSQGLAGSENEQFF. CDR3 DNA sequence: TGTGCCAGCAGCCAGGGACTAGCGGGGTCGGAGAATGAGCAGTTCTTC.